The sequence of this T cell receptor (beta chain) was determined in a study of blood T cell repertoires in COVID-19. Study-wide context: The United States, Italy and Spain provided the acute and convalescent COVID-19 samples. From T cells, B-cell-depleted T cells, or PBMCs came the material, which was cDNA or gDNA.

The CDR3 runs to 14 residues. Deletions cut 1 base from V and 0 bases from J, with 4 bases between. The germline V gene has CDR1 LGHDT and CDR2 YNNKEL (reference sequence). Original handling: Counts of nucleated cells, estimated from reference gene primer amplification, were obtained. Generated by immunoSEQ multiplex PCR, the TCRdb table keeps only in-frame clones and is missing some. V and J calls and clone size come straight from that table; D and trimming were deduced from the DNA. This sample has about 280,000 clones, with roughly 90% found just once. The chain joins TRBV3-1 (or the pseudogene TRBV3-2) to TRBJ1-3; D gene uncertain. The source material was peripheral blood. This receptor was obtained from a man aged 18 to 30 with active or convalescent COVID-19. The CDR3 sequence: CASSQVRSGNTIYF. DNA of the CDR3: TGTGCCAGCAGCCAAGTCCGCTCTGGAAACACCATATATTTT.